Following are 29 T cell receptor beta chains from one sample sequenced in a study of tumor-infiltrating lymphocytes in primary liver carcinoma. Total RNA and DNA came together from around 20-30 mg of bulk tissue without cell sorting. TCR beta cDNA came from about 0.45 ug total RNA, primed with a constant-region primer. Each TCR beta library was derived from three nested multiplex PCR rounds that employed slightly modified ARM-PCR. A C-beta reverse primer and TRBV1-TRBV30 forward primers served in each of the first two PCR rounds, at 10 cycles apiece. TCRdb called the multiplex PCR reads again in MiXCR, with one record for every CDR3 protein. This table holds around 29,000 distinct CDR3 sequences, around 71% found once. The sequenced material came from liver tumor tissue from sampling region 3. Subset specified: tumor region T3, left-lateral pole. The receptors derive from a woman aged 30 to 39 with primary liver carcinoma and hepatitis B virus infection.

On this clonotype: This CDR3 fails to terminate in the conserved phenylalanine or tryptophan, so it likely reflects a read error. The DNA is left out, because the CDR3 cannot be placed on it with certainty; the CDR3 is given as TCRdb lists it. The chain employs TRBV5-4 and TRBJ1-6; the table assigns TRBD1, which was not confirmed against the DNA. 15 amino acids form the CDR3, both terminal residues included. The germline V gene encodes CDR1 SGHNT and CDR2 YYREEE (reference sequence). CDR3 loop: CASSLRAGDNSPIHV.

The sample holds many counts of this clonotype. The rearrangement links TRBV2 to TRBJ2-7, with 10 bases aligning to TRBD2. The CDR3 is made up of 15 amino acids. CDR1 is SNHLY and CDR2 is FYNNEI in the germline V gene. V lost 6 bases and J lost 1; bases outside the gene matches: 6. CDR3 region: CASRIGTSVSYEQYF. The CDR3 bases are TGTGCCAGCAGAATAGGGACTAGCGTGTCCTACGAGCAGTACTTC.

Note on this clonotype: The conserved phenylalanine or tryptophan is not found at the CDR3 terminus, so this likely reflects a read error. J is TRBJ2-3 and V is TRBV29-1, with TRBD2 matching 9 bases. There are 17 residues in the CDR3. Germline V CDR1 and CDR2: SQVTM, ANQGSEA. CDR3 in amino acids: CTRHGSASGTLTDTQYS. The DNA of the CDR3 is TGCACCCGACATGGGTCGGCTAGCGGGACCCTCACCGATACGCAGTATTCT.

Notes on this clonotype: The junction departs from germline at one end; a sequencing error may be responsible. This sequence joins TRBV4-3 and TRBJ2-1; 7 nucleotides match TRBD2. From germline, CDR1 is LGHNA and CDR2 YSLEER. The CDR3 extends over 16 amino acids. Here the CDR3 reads CASSQDWDYAYDEQFF. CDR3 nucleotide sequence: TGCGCTAGCAGCCAAGATTGGGACTACGCTTACGATGAGCAGTTCTTC.

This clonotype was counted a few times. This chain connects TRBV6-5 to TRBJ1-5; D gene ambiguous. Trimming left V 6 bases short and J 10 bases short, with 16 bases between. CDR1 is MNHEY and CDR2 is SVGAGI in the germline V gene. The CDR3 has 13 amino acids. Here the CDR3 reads CASSPSRIQPQHF. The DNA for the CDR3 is TGTGCCAGCAGCCCATCGCGGATTCAACCCCAGCATTTT.

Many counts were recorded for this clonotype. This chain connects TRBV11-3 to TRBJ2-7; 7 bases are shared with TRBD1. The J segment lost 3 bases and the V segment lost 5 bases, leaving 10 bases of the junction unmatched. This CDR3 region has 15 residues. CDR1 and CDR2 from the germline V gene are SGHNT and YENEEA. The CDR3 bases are TGTGCCAGCAGCACCCAGACGGGACAGTACTACGAGCAGTACTTC. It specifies CASSTQTGQYYEQYF.

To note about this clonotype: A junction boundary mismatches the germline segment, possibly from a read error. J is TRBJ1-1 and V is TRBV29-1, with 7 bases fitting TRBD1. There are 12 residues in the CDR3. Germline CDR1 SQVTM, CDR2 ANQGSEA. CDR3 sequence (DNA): TGCAGCATCGAGACAGGGAGCACAGAAGCCTTCTTT. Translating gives CSIETGSTEAFF.

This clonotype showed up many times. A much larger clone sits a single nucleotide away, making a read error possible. This chain's CDR3 is CAISLKGERETQYF. The CDR3 region has the DNA TGTGCCATCAGCTTAAAGGGGGAACGAGAGACCCAGTACTTC. This chain connects TRBV7-9 to TRBJ2-5; D possibly corresponds to TRBD1 (6 bases). Germline V gene data show CDR1 as SEHNR and CDR2 as FQNEAQ (reference sequence). The CDR3 length is 14 residues.

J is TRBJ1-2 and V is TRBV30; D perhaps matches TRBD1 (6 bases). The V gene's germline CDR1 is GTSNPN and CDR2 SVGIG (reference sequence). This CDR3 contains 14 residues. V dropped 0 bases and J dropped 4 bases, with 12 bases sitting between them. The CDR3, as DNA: TGTGCCTGGAGTGTACTCGGACAGCGCTATGGCTACACCTTC. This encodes CAWSVLGQRYGYTF.

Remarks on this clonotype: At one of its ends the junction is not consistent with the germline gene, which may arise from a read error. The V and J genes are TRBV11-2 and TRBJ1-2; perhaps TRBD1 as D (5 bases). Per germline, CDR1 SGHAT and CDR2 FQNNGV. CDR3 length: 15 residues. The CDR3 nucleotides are TGTGCCAGCAACTTAAGTGGGATGGCAGGGAGAGGCTACACCTTC. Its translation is CASNLSGMAGRGYTF.

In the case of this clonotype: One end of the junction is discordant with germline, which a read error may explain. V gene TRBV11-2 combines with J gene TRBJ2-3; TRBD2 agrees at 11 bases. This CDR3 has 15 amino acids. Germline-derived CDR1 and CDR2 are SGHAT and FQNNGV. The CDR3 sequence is CARSSGLAEPDTQYF. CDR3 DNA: TGTGCCAGGAGCTCGGGACTAGCGGAACCAGATACGCAGTATTTT. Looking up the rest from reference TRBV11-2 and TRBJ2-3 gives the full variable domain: EAGVAQSPRYKIIEKRQSVAFWCNPISGHATLYWYQQILGQGPKLLIQFQNNGVVDDSQLPKDRFSAERLKGVDSTLKIQPAKLEDSAVYLCARSSGLAEPDTQYFGPGTRLTVL.

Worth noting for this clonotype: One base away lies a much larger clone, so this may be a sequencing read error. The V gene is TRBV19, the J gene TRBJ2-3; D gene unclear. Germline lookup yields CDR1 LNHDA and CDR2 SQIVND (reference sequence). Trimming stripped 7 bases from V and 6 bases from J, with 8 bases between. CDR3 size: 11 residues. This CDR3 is CASNYWDTQYF. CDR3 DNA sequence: TGTGCCAGTAACTATTGGGATACGCAGTATTTT.

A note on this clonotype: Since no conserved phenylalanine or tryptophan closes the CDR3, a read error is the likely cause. Here the CDR3 reads CAISRGTGLNTEAFV. DNA of the CDR3: TGTGCCATCAGTAGAGGGACGGGGCTGAACACTGAAGCTTTCGTT. This sequence joins TRBV10-3 and TRBJ1-1; possible D gene TRBD1, 5 bases. The germline gives CDR1 ENHRY, CDR2 SYGVKD. The CDR3 spans 15 residues. Trimming shortened V by 5 bases and J by 0 bases, and 13 bases separated the two germline ends.

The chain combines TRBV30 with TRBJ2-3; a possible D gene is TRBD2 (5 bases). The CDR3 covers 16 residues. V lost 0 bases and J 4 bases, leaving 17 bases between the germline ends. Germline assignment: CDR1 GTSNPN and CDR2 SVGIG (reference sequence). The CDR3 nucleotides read TGTGCCTGGAGTGTGAAAGCGGCTCCCTTGGCAGATACGCAGTATTTT. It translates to CAWSVKAAPLADTQYF.

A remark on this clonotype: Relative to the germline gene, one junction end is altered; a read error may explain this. CDR3 residues: CASCLQVAHNSPIHF. The CDR3 nucleotides are TGTGCCAGCTGTCTACAGGTCGCGCATAATTCACCCATCCACTTT. The V call is TRBV2, the J call TRBJ1-6; possibly TRBD1 for D (5 bases). This CDR3 contains 15 residues. Germline CDR1 and CDR2: SNHLY and FYNNEI.

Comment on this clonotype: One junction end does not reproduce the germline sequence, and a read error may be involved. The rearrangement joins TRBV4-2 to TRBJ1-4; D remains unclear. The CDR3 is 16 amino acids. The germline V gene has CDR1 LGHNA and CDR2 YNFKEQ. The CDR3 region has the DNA TGTGTCAGCAGCCAAGAATCGATAGGCCAGAATGAAAAATTGTTTTTT. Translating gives CVSSQESIGQNEKLFF.

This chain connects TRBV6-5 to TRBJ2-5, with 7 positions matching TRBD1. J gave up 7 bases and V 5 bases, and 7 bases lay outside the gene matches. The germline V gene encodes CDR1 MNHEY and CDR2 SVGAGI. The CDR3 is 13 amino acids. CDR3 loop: CASSTNRGLTQYF. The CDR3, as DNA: TGTGCCAGCAGTACAAATAGGGGGCTGACCCAGTACTTC.

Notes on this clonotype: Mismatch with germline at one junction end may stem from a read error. In nucleotides, the CDR3 is TGTTCCAGCAGTTTCAAGGGGTGGCAGGGATGGAATGAGCAGTTCTTC. This gives the protein CSSSFKGWQGWNEQFF. The chain uses TRBV28 and TRBJ2-1; TRBD1 is a possible D gene (5 bases). The CDR3 is 16 amino acids. Germline-derived CDR1 and CDR2 are MDHEN and SYDVKM. The entire variable domain, with the rest obtained from reference TRBV28 and TRBJ2-1, is as follows: DVKVTQSSRYLVKRTGEKVFLECVQDMDHENMFWYRQDPGLGLRLIYFSYDVKMKEKGDIPEGYSVSREKKERFSLILESASTNQTSMYLCSSSFKGWQGWNEQFFGPGTRLTVL.

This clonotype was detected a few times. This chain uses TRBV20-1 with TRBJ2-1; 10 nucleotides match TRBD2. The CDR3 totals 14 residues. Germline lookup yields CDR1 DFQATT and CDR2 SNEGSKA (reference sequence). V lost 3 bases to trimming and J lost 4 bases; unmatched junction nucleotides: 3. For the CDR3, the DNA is TGCAGTGCTAGCGGACTAGCGGAGTACAATGAGCAGTTCTTC. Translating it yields CSASGLAEYNEQFF.

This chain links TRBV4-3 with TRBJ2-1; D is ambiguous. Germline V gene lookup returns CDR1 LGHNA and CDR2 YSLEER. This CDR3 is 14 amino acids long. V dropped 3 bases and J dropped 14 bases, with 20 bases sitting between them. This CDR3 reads CASSHIDLVNGKFF. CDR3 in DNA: TGCGCCAGCAGCCACATAGACTTGGTCAATGGGAAGTTCTTC.

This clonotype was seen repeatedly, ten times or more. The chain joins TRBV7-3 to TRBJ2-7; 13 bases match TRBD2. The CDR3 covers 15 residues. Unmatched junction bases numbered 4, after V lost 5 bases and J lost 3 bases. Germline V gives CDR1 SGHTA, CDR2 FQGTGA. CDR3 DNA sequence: TGTGCCAGCAGCCAAGGACTAGCGGGAGTCTACGAGCAGTACTTC. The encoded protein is CASSQGLAGVYEQYF.

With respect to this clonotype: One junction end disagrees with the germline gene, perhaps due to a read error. The CDR3 here is CVSSFGLERTDTLYF. DNA for the CDR3: TGTGTCAGCAGCTTCGGACTAGAACGCACAGATACGCTGTATTTT. V is TRBV11-2 and J is TRBJ2-3, with 7 bases identical to TRBD2. The V gene's germline CDR1 is SGHAT and CDR2 FQNNGV. This CDR3 spans 15 amino acids.

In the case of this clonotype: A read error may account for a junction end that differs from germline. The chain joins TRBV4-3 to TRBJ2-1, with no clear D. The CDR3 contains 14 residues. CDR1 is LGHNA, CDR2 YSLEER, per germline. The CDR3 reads CASSHTELINEQFF. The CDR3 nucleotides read TGTGCCAGCAGCCACACAGAGTTAATCAATGAGCAGTTCTTC.

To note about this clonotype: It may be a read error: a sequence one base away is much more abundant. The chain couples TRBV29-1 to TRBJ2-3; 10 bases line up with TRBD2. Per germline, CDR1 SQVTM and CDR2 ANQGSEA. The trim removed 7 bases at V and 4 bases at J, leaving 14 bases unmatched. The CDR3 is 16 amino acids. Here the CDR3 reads CSAPQASGSGSDTQYF. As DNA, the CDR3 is TGCAGCGCCCCCCAGGCTAGCGGGAGTGGATCAGATACGCAGTATTTT.

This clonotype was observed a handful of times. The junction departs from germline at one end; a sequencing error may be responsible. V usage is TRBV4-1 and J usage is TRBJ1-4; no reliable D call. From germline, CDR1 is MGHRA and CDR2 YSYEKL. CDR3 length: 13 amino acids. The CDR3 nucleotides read TGCGCCAGCAGCCGCCTAGAGGGTGAAAAACTGATTTTC. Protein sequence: CASSRLEGEKLIF.

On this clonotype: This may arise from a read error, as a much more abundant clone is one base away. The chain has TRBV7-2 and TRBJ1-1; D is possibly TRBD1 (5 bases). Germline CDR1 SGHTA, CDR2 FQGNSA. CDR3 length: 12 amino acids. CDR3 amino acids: CVSSQTGTRAFF. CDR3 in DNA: TGTGTCAGCAGCCAGACCGGGACGAGAGCTTTCTTT. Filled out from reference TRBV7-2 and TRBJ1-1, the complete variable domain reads GAGVSQSPSNKVTEKGKDVELRCDPISGHTALYWYRQSLGQGLEFLIYFQGNSAPDKSGLPSDRFSAERTGGSVSTLTIQRTQQEDSAVYLCVSSQTGTRAFFGQGTRLTVV.

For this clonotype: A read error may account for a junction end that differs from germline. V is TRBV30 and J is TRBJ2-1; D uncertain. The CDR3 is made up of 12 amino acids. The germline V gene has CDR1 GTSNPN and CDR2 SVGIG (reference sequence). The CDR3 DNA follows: TGTGCCTGGAACGAGTTCTACAATGAGCAGTTCTTT. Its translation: CAWNEFYNEQFF.

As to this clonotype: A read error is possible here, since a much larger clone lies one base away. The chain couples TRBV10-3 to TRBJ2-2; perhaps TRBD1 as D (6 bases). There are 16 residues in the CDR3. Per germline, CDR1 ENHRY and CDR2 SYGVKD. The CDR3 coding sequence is TGTGCCATCAGCTCGATACAGGGCGCGAACACCCGGGAGCTGTTTTTT. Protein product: CAISSIQGANTRELFF.

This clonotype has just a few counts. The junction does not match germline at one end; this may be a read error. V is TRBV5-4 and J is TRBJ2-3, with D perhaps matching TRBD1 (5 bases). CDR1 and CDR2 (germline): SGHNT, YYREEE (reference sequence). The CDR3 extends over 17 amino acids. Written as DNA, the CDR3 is TGTGCCGGCAGCATAGACGGACACCCTCCATCCACAGATACGCAGTATTTT. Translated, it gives CAGSIDGHPPSTDTQYF.